The present entry profiles one T cell receptor beta chain with its context. The data stem from a study of blood T cell repertoires in COVID-19. Overall study context: The samples span acute and convalescent COVID-19 from the United States, Italy and Spain. PBMCs, B-cell-depleted T cells, or T cells provided the cDNA or gDNA that made up the material.

Germline V lookup: CDR1 LGHNT, CDR2 FRNRAP. Trimming took 8 bases from V and 3 from J, leaving 8 bases between them. The CDR3 spans 12 residues. As originally analysed: The authors estimated nucleated cell counts from reference gene primer amplification. TCRdb keeps only in-frame clones here, not all; method: immunoSEQ multiplex PCR. V, J and clone size derive from that table, while D and trimming were established from the DNA sequence. The data contain 150,000 to 200,000 clones, approximately 84% of them singletons. The chain carries TRBV12-5 and TRBJ1-5; D uncertain. This receptor was taken from a man between 35 and 55 years old with acute or convalescent COVID-19. The sample comprised peripheral blood. The CDR3, as DNA: TGTGCTAGTTCGCCAGACAATCAGCCCCAGCATTTT. It specifies CASSPDNQPQHF.